The 27 T cell receptor beta chains in this list originate from one sample, sequenced in a study of vaccination and CD4 T cells after COVID-19 (dated by TCRdb to between 2021 and 2022). Library creation used PCR. This sample was sequenced with an Illumina iSeq 100. TCRdb ran its own pipeline on the public reads, namely fastp trimming at Q25 and MiXCR clone calling, and kept in-frame beta chains. Under each unique CDR3 protein, matching rows form one entry showing the most common genes and DNA. The sample contains approximately 19,000 distinct CDR3 sequences, approximately 59% of them found a single time. Jointly, the top ten make up 0.95% to 1.1% of the sample. The sample in question was CD4+ T cells from blood, obtained before SARS-CoV-2 vaccination. The receptor source for this set is a human donor who had recovered from COVID-19.

This rearrangement joins TRBV4-3 to TRBJ2-7; D is unresolved. This CDR3 has 14 residues. V was clipped by 0 bases and J by 2 bases, with 8 bases between them. Germline-derived CDR1 and CDR2 are LGHNA and YSLEER. CDR3 nucleotides: TGCGCCAGCAGCCAAGATCCAGGAACCTACGAGCAGTACTTC. Translating it yields CASSQDPGTYEQYF.

V and J are TRBV27 and TRBJ2-7; D ambiguous. The CDR3 spans 13 residues. V was shortened by 3 bases and J by 6 bases, with 12 bases between the two germline ends. The germline V gene has CDR1 MNHEY and CDR2 SMNVEV (reference sequence). For the CDR3, the DNA is TGTGCCAGCAGTTTTCGTGCAGGCGGCGAGCAGTACTTC. It yields the protein CASSFRAGGEQYF.

The table lists this clonotype with a count of one. V gene TRBV12-3 or TRBV12-4 combines with J gene TRBJ2-7; tentative D call: TRBD1 (6 bases). The CDR3 sequence is 15 residues long. V was cut by 6 bases and J by 5 bases, with 20 bases left in between. The CDR3 nucleotides are TGTGCCAGCAGGCGGACTGGGACAAACGTCCACGAGCAGTACTTC. Translating it yields CASRRTGTNVHEQYF.

V usage is TRBV5-4 and J usage is TRBJ2-1; D possibly corresponds to TRBD2 (6 bases). The CDR3 is made up of 16 amino acids. Deletions cut 4 bases from V and 6 bases from J, with 20 bases between. Germline lookup yields CDR1 SGHNT and CDR2 YYREEE (reference sequence). CDR3 in DNA: TGTGCCAGCAGCCTGGAACCCTGGGGTAGCGGCAATGAGCAGTTCTTC. It encodes CASSLEPWGSGNEQFF.

The chain is built from TRBV27 and TRBJ2-5; 15 nucleotides line up with TRBD2. The length of the CDR3 is 18 residues. The germline V gene has CDR1 MNHEY and CDR2 SMNVEV (reference sequence). Trimming removed 4 bases from V and 4 bases from J; junction bases left unmatched: 10. The CDR3 DNA reads TGTGCCAGCAGTTCCCGGACTAGCGGGAGGGCGCCGAGAGAGACCCAGTACTTC. Residues: CASSSRTSGRAPRETQYF.

This clonotype was seen only a few times. The chain links TRBV6-5 to TRBJ1-6, with D maybe TRBD1 (5 bases). V was cut by 0 bases and J by 8 bases, with 11 bases left in between. The germline V gene has CDR1 MNHEY and CDR2 SVGAGI. This CDR3 region has 15 residues. The DNA for the CDR3 is TGTGCCAGCAGTTACTCAGGGGAAGGGCATTCACCCCTCCACTTT. This sequence encodes CASSYSGEGHSPLHF.

The chain combines TRBV24-1 with TRBJ2-1; 8 bases match TRBD1. Germline-derived CDR1 and CDR2 are KGHDR and SFDVKD. Trimming removed 5 bases from V and 0 bases from J; junction bases left unmatched: 17. The CDR3 covers 20 residues. The CDR3 here is CATSGIGQGHSTYSYNEQFF. The DNA of the CDR3 is TGTGCCACCAGTGGAATCGGACAGGGCCATTCAACGTACTCCTACAATGAGCAGTTCTTC.

The rearrangement links TRBV11-3 to TRBJ2-2; D uncertain. Deletions cut 0 bases from V and 5 bases from J, with 13 bases between. Per the germline V gene, CDR1 is SGHNT and CDR2 is YENEEA. This CDR3 has 16 amino acids. The CDR3 nucleotides are TGTGCCAGCAGCTTAGAGGGCTGGGTGTTGACCGGGGAGCTGTTTTTT. The encoded protein is CASSLEGWVLTGELFF. The variable domain in full, with the rest retrieved from reference TRBV11-3 and TRBJ2-2, is EAGVVQSPRYKIIEKKQPVAFWCNPISGHNTLYWYLQNLGQGPELLIRYENEEAVDDSQLPKDRFSAERLKGVDSTLKIQPAELGDSAVYLCASSLEGWVLTGELFFGEGSRLTVL.

J is TRBJ2-3 and V is TRBV2, with 7 bases aligning to TRBD1. This CDR3 region has 16 residues. CDR1 and CDR2 (germline): SNHLY, FYNNEI. V shed 7 bases, J shed 0 bases, and the junction held 10 bases outside the gene matches. CDR3 region: CASTSPDRASTDTQYF. The CDR3 DNA follows: TGTGCCAGCACCTCACCCGACAGGGCGAGCACAGATACGCAGTATTTT.

The chain combines TRBV6-5 with TRBJ2-1, with 13 bases that match TRBD2. Unmatched junction bases numbered 3, after V lost 4 bases and J lost 3 bases. The CDR3 has 16 amino acids. Per germline, CDR1 MNHEY and CDR2 SVGAGI. CDR3 sequence: CASSLLAGGGYNEQFF. CDR3 bases: TGTGCCAGCAGTTTACTAGCGGGAGGGGGCTACAATGAGCAGTTCTTC.

The rearrangement uses TRBV19 and TRBJ1-5, with D possibly being TRBD1 (6 bases). Germline CDR1 reads LNHDA; CDR2 reads SQIVND (reference sequence). V was trimmed by 3 bases and J by 5 bases, leaving 11 bases between them. This CDR3 is built from 14 residues. CDR3 residues: CASSIDRIDQPQHF. The CDR3 DNA is TGTGCCAGTAGTATCGACAGGATAGATCAGCCCCAGCATTTT.

The rearrangement joins TRBV6-2 or TRBV6-3 to TRBJ2-5; D assignment may be TRBD1 or TRBD2 (6 bases each). CDR1 MNHEY and CDR2 SVGEGT come from the germline V gene. The CDR3 extends over 17 amino acids. V lost 1 base and J lost 4, with 19 bases in between. This CDR3 is CASSYYGLGGSGETQYF. In DNA form, the CDR3 reads TGTGCCAGCAGTTACTACGGGCTAGGGGGGAGCGGAGAGACCCAGTACTTC.

The rearrangement uses TRBV6-1 and TRBJ1-5, with 7 bases identical to TRBD1. This CDR3 has 12 amino acids. V lost 11 bases and J lost 4; bases outside the gene matches: 5. The germline V gene encodes CDR1 MNHNS and CDR2 SASEGT. CDR3: CAGGTANQPQHF. The CDR3 DNA reads TGTGCCGGAGGGACAGCGAATCAGCCCCAGCATTTT.

In this sample, this clonotype turned up once. The DNA is left out, because the CDR3 cannot be placed on it with certainty; the CDR3 is given as TCRdb lists it. The rearrangement joins TRBV27 to TRBJ1-1; TRBD1, the table's D call, was not compared with the DNA. Germline CDR1 MNHEY, CDR2 SMNVEV (reference sequence). The CDR3 spans 15 residues, counting both ends. The CDR3 is CASSSSGLWGTEAFF.

The rearrangement links TRBV19 to TRBJ1-2, with a weak D call TRBD1 (5 bases). The V end lost 0 bases, the J end lost 4 bases, and 12 bases lay between the germline ends. CDR3 size: 15 residues. Germline V gene sequence: CDR1 LNHDA, CDR2 SQIVND (reference sequence). CDR3 residues: CASSIDGFRVYGYTF. In DNA form, the CDR3 reads TGTGCCAGTAGTATAGATGGGTTCAGGGTCTATGGCTACACCTTC.

The rearrangement joins TRBV20-1 to TRBJ1-5; the D gene is possibly TRBD1 (5 bases). The CDR3 covers 14 residues. V lost 0 bases, J lost 4 bases, and 10 bases lay in between. Germline V gene data show CDR1 as DFQATT and CDR2 as SNEGSKA (reference sequence). Here the CDR3 reads CSARDGRGNQPQHF. In DNA, the CDR3 is TGCAGTGCTAGAGATGGACGGGGGAATCAGCCCCAGCATTTT.

The rearrangement joins TRBV20-1 to TRBJ2-5; D gene uncertain. This CDR3 region has 12 residues. The germline V and J ends were trimmed by 5 bases and 5 bases, with 12 bases remaining between them. Germline CDR1 reads DFQATT; CDR2 reads SNEGSKA (reference sequence). The CDR3, as DNA: TGCAGTGCTCACCAATTGCTGGAGACCCAGTACTTC. Protein sequence: CSAHQLLETQYF.

J is TRBJ2-5 and V is TRBV24-1; 8 positions agree with TRBD1. This CDR3 has 18 residues. Germline V gene data show CDR1 as KGHDR and CDR2 as SFDVKD. V lost 3 bases, J lost 1 base, and 12 bases stayed unmatched. CDR3 nucleotide sequence: TGTGCCACCAGTGATAACAGCCCCCAGGGGGCAACCCAAGAGACCCAGTACTTC. This codes for CATSDNSPQGATQETQYF.

V and J are TRBV7-8 and TRBJ1-1; 8 positions match TRBD1. This CDR3 contains 15 residues. The V gene's germline CDR1 is SGHVS and CDR2 FQNEAQ. Losses at the gene ends were 8 bases for V and 6 bases for J; bases not matched to a gene: 14. The CDR3 DNA follows: TGTGCCAGCGGTAATCCTTACAGGGGGAGGTCTGAAGCTTTCTTT. Protein sequence: CASGNPYRGRSEAFF.

The chain couples TRBV28 to TRBJ2-3; 10 bases fit TRBD2. V trimming: 6 bases; J trimming: 3 bases; junction bases outside the gene matches: 21. The CDR3 is 20 amino acids. Germline V gives CDR1 MDHEN, CDR2 SYDVKM. The CDR3 region has the DNA TGTGCCAGCAGGACTCGGACAGGATCCGTTGTAGCGGGAGGAACAGATACGCAGTATTTT. Translated: CASRTRTGSVVAGGTDTQYF.

The rearrangement joins TRBV20-1 to TRBJ1-5, with a tentative D call TRBD1 (6 bases). The CDR3 is made up of 17 amino acids. V lost 0 bases and J 5 bases, leaving 20 bases between the germline ends. Germline CDR1 is DFQATT and CDR2 is SNEGSKA (reference sequence). Written as DNA, the CDR3 is TGCAGTGCTAGAGAGCTTCTCTGGCAGGGGAGGGATCAGCCCCAGCATTTT. This translates into CSARELLWQGRDQPQHF.

V is TRBV28 and J is TRBJ1-6; D remains ambiguous. V was pared by 5 bases and J by 12 bases, with 26 bases between. The CDR3 has 17 residues. Germline V lookup: CDR1 MDHEN, CDR2 SYDVKM. This CDR3 is CASSLFNRAQTEVPLHF. The DNA for the CDR3 is TGTGCCAGCAGTCTATTTAACCGGGCTCAGACCGAAGTACCCCTCCACTTT.

This clonotype was counted between two and nine times. The J gene is TRBJ1-5, the V gene TRBV6-5, with unresolved D. This CDR3 spans 14 amino acids. The ends were cut back, 2 bases at V and 0 bases at J, with 5 bases in the middle. In germline, CDR1 is MNHEY, CDR2 SVGAGI. In nucleotides, the CDR3 is TGTGCCAGCAGTTACGGCCATAGCAATCAGCCCCAGCATTTT. It specifies CASSYGHSNQPQHF.

This clonotype was found a few times. V and J are TRBV12-3 or TRBV12-4 and TRBJ2-3; D unresolved. CDR3 size: 14 residues. V gave up 5 bases and J gave up 1 base, with 10 bases separating them. CDR3 protein: CASSVYRGTDTQYF. The CDR3 nucleotides are TGTGCCAGCAGTGTCTACCGAGGCACAGATACGCAGTATTTT.

The chain recombines TRBV7-9 with TRBJ1-2; tentatively, D is TRBD1 (5 bases). The germline gives CDR1 SEHNR, CDR2 FQNEAQ (reference sequence). Trimming removed 0 bases from V and 4 bases from J, with 24 bases in between. This CDR3 has 19 residues. This CDR3 reads CASSLAGLGGTTRGYGYTF. CDR3 nucleotides: TGTGCCAGCAGCTTAGCGGGACTTGGAGGGACTACGAGGGGCTATGGCTACACCTTC. Together with reference TRBV7-9 and TRBJ1-2, the CDR3 gives the full variable domain: DTGVSQNPRHKITKRGQNVTFRCDPISEHNRLYWYRQTLGQGPEFLTYFQNEAQLEKSRLLSDRFSAERPKGSFSTLEIQRTEQGDSAMYLCASSLAGLGGTTRGYGYTFGSGTRLTVV.

This rearrangement joins TRBV6-1 to TRBJ1-2; tentative D call: TRBD1 (5 bases). Trimming stripped 9 bases from V and 2 bases from J, with 13 bases between. Germline CDR1 reads MNHNS; CDR2 reads SASEGT. The CDR3 totals 13 residues. The CDR3 DNA reads TGTGCCAGGGGAGAGGGGACGAACTATGGCTACACCTTC. Its protein product is CARGEGTNYGYTF.

The chain employs TRBV6-2 or TRBV6-3 and TRBJ2-5; 7 positions agree with TRBD1. V shed 8 bases and J 1 base; nucleotides not matched to a gene: 7. Germline V CDR1 and CDR2: MNHEY, SVGEGT. The CDR3 runs to 14 residues. The chain's CDR3 is CASDRPGGQETQYF. In DNA form, the CDR3 reads TGTGCCAGCGATCGACCAGGGGGCCAAGAGACCCAGTACTTC.